The 28 T cell receptor beta chains below come from one sample, sequenced in a study of blood T cell repertoires in COVID-19. TCRdb keeps only in-frame clones here, not all; method: immunoSEQ multiplex PCR. The sample consists of 190,000 or so clones, about nine tenths of them appearing once. Sequences were obtained from peripheral blood. These TCRs come from a man aged 40-49 years with acute or convalescent COVID-19.

The rearrangement uses TRBV5-5 and TRBJ2-7, with D maybe TRBD2 (5 bases). This CDR3 has 14 residues. Germline V lookup: CDR1 SGHKS, CDR2 YYEKEE (reference sequence). Trimming took off 0 bases at V and 2 bases at J, with 9 bases between the two ends. CDR3 in amino acids: CASSLVRGTYEQYF. The CDR3 coding sequence is TGTGCCAGCAGCTTGGTTCGGGGTACCTACGAGCAGTACTTC.

The chain has TRBV20-1 and TRBJ1-1, with no clear D. Deletions cut 6 bases from V and 10 bases from J, with 12 bases between. There are 10 residues in the CDR3. Germline values: CDR1 DFQATT, CDR2 SNEGSKA (reference sequence). CDR3 sequence: CSAERERAFF. The CDR3 bases are TGCAGTGCCGAGCGGGAGCGAGCTTTCTTT.

This sequence joins TRBV5-6 and TRBJ2-7; D unresolved. V was pared by 0 bases and J by 4 bases, with 5 bases between. CDR3 size: 12 residues. Germline assignment: CDR1 SGHDT and CDR2 YYEEEE. This chain's CDR3 is CASSLGRYEQYF. The CDR3 nucleotides read TGTGCCAGCAGCTTGGGGAGATACGAGCAGTACTTC.

The gene calls are TRBV7-2 and TRBJ1-1; possibly TRBD1 for D (6 bases). Germline lookup yields CDR1 SGHTA and CDR2 FQGNSA. The CDR3 length is 16 residues. The germline V and J ends were trimmed by 2 bases and 0 bases, with 13 bases remaining between them. In nucleotides, the CDR3 is TGTGCCAGCAGCTTACCGCGGGGGGGGCTGAACACTGAAGCTTTCTTT. Translation gives CASSLPRGGLNTEAFF. Supplemented by reference TRBV7-2 and TRBJ1-1, the full variable domain reads GAGVSQSPSNKVTEKGKDVELRCDPISGHTALYWYRQSLGQGLEFLIYFQGNSAPDKSGLPSDRFSAERTGGSVSTLTIQRTQQEDSAVYLCASSLPRGGLNTEAFFGQGTRLTVV.

The V call is TRBV11-3, the J call TRBJ2-2, with 7 bases matching TRBD1. The CDR3 runs 16 residues. Germline CDR1 SGHNT, CDR2 YENEEA. J was trimmed by 0 bases and V by 5 bases; bases with no gene match: 6. CDR3 sequence (DNA): TGTGCCAGCAGCGCCCGACAGGGCCCGAACACCGGGGAGCTGTTTTTT. Translation: CASSARQGPNTGELFF. Based on the CDR3 plus reference TRBV11-3 and TRBJ2-2, the full variable domain is EAGVVQSPRYKIIEKKQPVAFWCNPISGHNTLYWYLQNLGQGPELLIRYENEEAVDDSQLPKDRFSAERLKGVDSTLKIQPAELGDSAVYLCASSARQGPNTGELFFGEGSRLTVL.

This rearrangement joins TRBV5-1 to TRBJ2-2; possibly TRBD1 for D (6 bases). CDR1 is SGHRS, CDR2 YFSETQ, per germline. Trimming removed 4 bases at V and 4 bases at J, with 14 bases between. The CDR3 runs to 15 residues. The chain's CDR3 is CASSPVGGPTGELFF. CDR3 DNA sequence: TGCGCCAGCAGCCCGGTAGGGGGTCCCACCGGGGAGCTGTTTTTT.

The V call is TRBV5-5, the J call TRBJ2-2, with 12 bases that match TRBD1. This CDR3 spans 18 amino acids. Germline-derived CDR1 and CDR2 are SGHKS and YYEKEE (reference sequence). The V and J ends lost 0 bases and 6 bases, in that order; junction bases with no gene match: 9. The CDR3 nucleotides are TGTGCCAGCAGCTTGGGGGACAGGGGGCTTAGAAGGGCCGGGGAGCTGTTTTTT. Translation: CASSLGDRGLRRAGELFF.

The chain joins TRBV5-1 to TRBJ2-2; D possibly corresponds to TRBD2 (5 bases). V gave up 7 bases and J gave up 0 bases, with 7 bases separating them. The CDR3 loop spans 13 amino acids. Looked up from germline, CDR1 is SGHRS and CDR2 is YFSETQ. The CDR3 loop is CASDYANTGELFF. The CDR3 nucleotides read TGCGCCAGCGACTACGCGAACACCGGGGAGCTGTTTTTT.

This chain connects TRBV12-3 or TRBV12-4 to TRBJ2-4; D is unresolved. The length of the CDR3 is 11 residues. V was trimmed by 6 bases and J by 8 bases, leaving 8 bases between them. The CDR3 loop is CASRRRDIQYF. CDR3 in DNA: TGTGCCAGCAGGAGGAGAGACATTCAGTACTTC.

This clone was detected only a few times. The V and J genes are TRBV7-9 and TRBJ1-1; no definite D call. This CDR3 region has 13 residues. Germline CDR1 and CDR2: SEHNR and FQNEAQ (reference sequence). With 10 bases removed from V and 2 bases from J, the gap between germline ends came to 14 bases. CDR3 sequence: CATQPAANTEAFF. As DNA, the CDR3 is TGTGCCACACAACCGGCGGCAAACACTGAAGCTTTCTTT.

The chain couples TRBV28 to TRBJ2-7; 9 bases match TRBD1. The CDR3 is made up of 14 amino acids. Looked up from germline, CDR1 is MDHEN and CDR2 is SYDVKM. Trimming at V came to 1 base and at J to 6 bases, leaving 4 bases not matched to a gene. CDR3 sequence reads: CASSLSTGGGEQYF. The CDR3 nucleotides read TGTGCCAGCAGTTTATCGACAGGGGGTGGCGAGCAGTACTTC.

V usage is TRBV5-5 and J usage is TRBJ2-7, with a tentative D call TRBD2 (5 bases). In germline, CDR1 is SGHKS, CDR2 YYEKEE (reference sequence). This CDR3 has 13 amino acids. The ends were cut back, 6 bases at V and 3 bases at J, with 13 bases in the middle. The CDR3 spells CASTRGGNYEQYF. The CDR3 region has the DNA TGTGCCAGCACTCGGGGTGGGAACTACGAGCAGTACTTC.

The J gene is TRBJ1-4, the V gene TRBV12-3 or TRBV12-4; 8 bases match TRBD1. The CDR3 loop spans 13 amino acids. V lost 7 bases and J lost 7; bases outside the gene matches: 5. CDR3 sequence: CASTRQGSEKLFF. CDR3 sequence (DNA): TGTGCCAGCACCCGACAGGGGTCTGAAAAACTGTTTTTT.

The chain uses TRBV19 and TRBJ2-1, with 12 bases matching TRBD2. CDR1 and CDR2 (germline): LNHDA, SQIVND (reference sequence). The CDR3 runs 19 residues. The junction had 20 bases not matched to a gene; V was cut back by 6 bases and J by 8 bases. CDR3 sequence: CASRPLAGGQISHGDEQFF. CDR3 nucleotides: TGTGCCAGTAGACCCCTAGCGGGGGGGCAAATCTCCCATGGGGATGAGCAGTTCTTC.

The chain uses TRBV30 and TRBJ2-2; D might be TRBD1 (5 bases). Germline loops: CDR1 GTSNPN, CDR2 SVGIG (reference sequence). The CDR3 runs to 15 residues. The germline V and J ends were trimmed by 0 bases and 2 bases, with 10 bases remaining between them. In DNA form, the CDR3 reads TGTGCCTGGAGTGTACTGGGGCCTAACACCGGGGAGCTGTTTTTT. Protein sequence: CAWSVLGPNTGELFF.

This sequence joins TRBV5-5 and TRBJ2-1; TRBD2 matches 10 bases. The trim removed 0 bases at V and 0 bases at J, leaving 6 bases unmatched. This CDR3 is 18 amino acids long. Germline V lookup: CDR1 SGHKS, CDR2 YYEKEE (reference sequence). The CDR3 bases are TGTGCCAGCAGCTTGGTAGCGGGGGGACTATTCTCCTACAATGAGCAGTTCTTC. This sequence encodes CASSLVAGGLFSYNEQFF.

This rearrangement joins TRBV7-2 to TRBJ2-7; the D is unclear. Trimming stripped 3 bases from V and 4 bases from J, with 10 bases between. The CDR3 is 13 residues long. Germline-derived CDR1 and CDR2 are SGHTA and FQGNSA. The CDR3 DNA follows: TGTGCCAGCAGCTTGGGCTCGTGGTACGAGCAGTACTTC. As protein: CASSLGSWYEQYF.

The chain combines TRBV3-1 (or the pseudogene TRBV3-2) with TRBJ2-3, with D perhaps TRBD2 (6 bases). V lost 1 base, J lost 2 bases, and 13 bases lay in between. Germline CDR1 is LGHDT and CDR2 is YNNKEL (reference sequence). The CDR3 contains 16 residues. This CDR3 is CASSQGNSGATDTQYF. DNA for the CDR3: TGTGCCAGCAGCCAAGGGAATAGCGGAGCCACAGATACGCAGTATTTT.

The chain combines TRBV16 with TRBJ1-1, with 8 bases identical to TRBD1. Germline trimming cut 2 bases from V and 10 bases from J; bases unmatched to any gene: 3. The CDR3 spans 12 residues. The V gene's germline CDR1 is KGHSY and CDR2 FQNENV. CDR3 amino acids: CASSQIDRGAFF. DNA for the CDR3: TGTGCCAGCAGCCAAATTGACAGGGGAGCTTTCTTT.

The J gene is TRBJ1-1, the V gene TRBV11-1; TRBD1 might be the D (5 bases). The CDR3 runs to 15 residues. Germline V gene sequence: CDR1 SGHAT, CDR2 FQDESV (reference sequence). Deletions cut 1 base from V and 4 bases from J, with 13 bases between. CDR3 in amino acids: CASSLGDVGGTEAFF. The DNA for the CDR3 is TGTGCCAGCAGCTTAGGTGACGTGGGGGGCACTGAAGCTTTCTTT.

This chain connects TRBV6-2 or TRBV6-3 to TRBJ1-4, with TRBD1 as a possible D gene (6 bases). This CDR3 has 16 amino acids. Germline CDR1 reads MNHEY; CDR2 reads SVGEGT. The V end was cut by 6 bases, the J end by 8 bases, with 22 bases between. The CDR3 spells CASSFPPGSGAEKLFF. CDR3 nucleotide sequence: TGTGCCAGCAGCTTCCCTCCTGGGTCAGGGGCGGAAAAACTGTTTTTT.

V is TRBV7-3 and J is TRBJ2-1, with a possible D match to TRBD2 (6 bases). Germline CDR1 SGHTA, CDR2 FQGTGA. CDR3 size: 16 residues. V was cut by 2 bases and J by 8 bases, with 19 bases left in between. The CDR3 nucleotides are TGTGCCAGCAGCTTACTGGGGACTGGTAGAAGCCATGAGCAGTTCTTC. Residues: CASSLLGTGRSHEQFF.

The chain joins TRBV15 to TRBJ1-5; 10 positions agree with TRBD1. CDR1 is LNHNV and CDR2 is YYDKDF in the germline V gene (reference sequence). This CDR3 has 15 amino acids. J was trimmed by 8 bases and V by 5 bases; bases with no gene match: 9. The CDR3 DNA follows: TGTGCCACCAGCGCCGACAGGGGGCGCCTGGAGCCCCAGCATTTT. Translation: CATSADRGRLEPQHF.

The V and J genes are TRBV30 and TRBJ2-7; 8 positions match TRBD1. J was trimmed by 6 bases and V by 0 bases; bases with no gene match: 7. CDR1 is GTSNPN and CDR2 is SVGIG in the germline V gene (reference sequence). CDR3 length equals 14 residues. This chain's CDR3 is CAWSVPGQGFEQYF. CDR3 in DNA: TGTGCCTGGAGTGTACCCGGACAGGGTTTCGAGCAGTACTTC.

The rearrangement joins TRBV5-1 to TRBJ1-1, with D perhaps TRBD1 (6 bases). Trimming cost V 4 bases and J 3 bases, with 10 bases left between them. Germline V gene sequence: CDR1 SGHRS, CDR2 YFSETQ. This CDR3 is 13 amino acids long. In nucleotides, the CDR3 is TGCGCCAGCAGCCCACGGACAGACACTGAAGCTTTCTTT. Encoded protein: CASSPRTDTEAFF.

The chain recombines TRBV29-1 with TRBJ1-1; no clear D. This CDR3 has 15 amino acids. Germline V gene lookup returns CDR1 SQVTM and CDR2 ANQGSEA. V was pared by 4 bases and J by 4 bases, with 19 bases between. CDR3 protein: CSVVWSSSRSTEAFF. Written as DNA, the CDR3 is TGCAGCGTTGTGTGGTCCTCATCCCGCAGCACTGAAGCTTTCTTT.

Only a few counts were recorded for this clone. This chain uses TRBV5-5 with TRBJ2-7; unclear D gene. Germline V gene sequence: CDR1 SGHKS, CDR2 YYEKEE (reference sequence). This CDR3 comprises 13 residues. Trimming pared 0 bases from V and 6 bases from J, leaving 10 bases between. CDR3 in amino acids: CASSLVQSGEQYF. The CDR3 DNA sequence: TGTGCCAGCAGCTTGGTACAGTCAGGCGAGCAGTACTTC.

The J gene is TRBJ1-3, the V gene TRBV6-5; 9 bases align to TRBD1. This CDR3 spans 15 amino acids. The V segment lost 7 bases and the J segment 3 bases; nucleotides outside the gene matches: 7. Germline CDR1 and CDR2: MNHEY and SVGAGI. The CDR3 loop reads CASTEQGAGGNTIYF. DNA of the CDR3: TGTGCCAGCACCGAACAGGGGGCCGGTGGAAACACCATATATTTT.